Following are 18 T cell receptor beta chains from one sample sequenced in a study of cytomegalovirus exposure and HLA in healthy donors. Produced via immunoSEQ multiplex PCR; TCRdb's table is partial and in-frame only. The profile covers roughly 180,000 clones, with roughly 80% appearing a single time and approximately 7% taken by the ten largest. The sequencing sample was made of PBMCs. Receptors originate from a man between 18 and 29 years old in good health and CMV-seropositive.

The gene calls are TRBV7-9 and TRBJ2-3; D may be TRBD2 (5 bases). CDR1 is SEHNR, CDR2 FQNEAQ, per germline (reference sequence). CDR3 length: 15 residues. The V end lost 1 base, the J end lost 5 bases, and 13 bases lay between the germline ends. The CDR3 protein is CASSLEASYGDTQYF. In DNA, the CDR3 is TGTGCCAGCAGCTTAGAAGCTAGCTATGGAGATACGCAGTATTTT.

The rearrangement uses TRBV6-6 and TRBJ1-5, with TRBD1 identical over 8 bases. This CDR3 has 16 amino acids. The germline gives CDR1 MNHNY, CDR2 SVGAGI (reference sequence). J was trimmed by 11 bases and V by 5 bases; bases with no gene match: 17. CDR3 protein: CASSLTPGGANAAQHF. The CDR3 DNA sequence: TGTGCCAGCAGTCTCACTCCAGGGGGCGCCAACGCAGCCCAGCATTTT.

The chain has TRBV27 and TRBJ2-7; 9 bases are a match to TRBD2. From germline, CDR1 is MNHEY and CDR2 SMNVEV (reference sequence). The CDR3 totals 12 residues. Losses at the gene ends were 9 bases for V and 4 bases for J; bases not matched to a gene: 4. In nucleotides, the CDR3 is TGTGCCAGTAGCGGGAGTGCGTACGAGCAGTACTTC. This sequence encodes CASSGSAYEQYF.

The chain recombines TRBV6-5 with TRBJ1-3; no firm D call. Trimming cost V 0 bases and J 1 base, with 10 bases left between them. This CDR3 region has 16 residues. The germline CDR1 and CDR2 sequences are MNHEY and SVGAGI. CDR3 in amino acids: CASSYSNEGSGNTIYF. For the CDR3, the DNA is TGTGCCAGCAGTTACTCGAATGAGGGTTCTGGAAACACCATATATTTT.

The genes are TRBV9 and TRBJ2-3; 10 bases map to TRBD2. CDR3 length: 15 residues. The V and J ends lost 1 base and 5 bases, in that order; junction bases with no gene match: 4. From germline, CDR1 is SGDLS and CDR2 YYNGEE. CDR3 protein: CASSVPSGGVDTQYF. DNA for the CDR3: TGTGCCAGCAGCGTACCTAGCGGGGGTGTAGATACGCAGTATTTT.

This chain links TRBV28 with TRBJ2-7; tentative D call: TRBD1 (6 bases). V was shortened by 6 bases and J by 5 bases, with 20 bases between the two germline ends. This CDR3 is built from 15 residues. CDR1 and CDR2 from the germline V gene are MDHEN and SYDVKM. CDR3 protein: CASRTGHHPGNEQYF. In DNA, the CDR3 is TGTGCCAGCAGGACGGGACACCACCCCGGGAACGAGCAGTACTTC.

V and J are TRBV11-1 and TRBJ2-7, with D possibly TRBD1 on 6 matching bases. The V gene lost 5 bases and the J gene lost 9 bases, with 14 bases spanning the gap. CDR1 is SGHAT, CDR2 FQDESV, per germline (reference sequence). The CDR3 consists of 12 residues. This CDR3 is CASSPPLGGQYF. The CDR3 region has the DNA TGTGCCAGCAGCCCCCCCCTAGGGGGGCAGTACTTC.

The V call is TRBV10-3, the J call TRBJ1-2; 9 bases agree with TRBD1. This CDR3 is 14 amino acids long. CDR1 is ENHRY, CDR2 SYGVKD, per germline. V trimming: 6 bases; J trimming: 2 bases; junction bases outside the gene matches: 4. The CDR3 spells CAIRRDRENYGYTF. DNA for the CDR3: TGTGCCATCAGGCGGGACAGGGAGAACTATGGCTACACCTTC.

This clone was seen once. Mismatch with germline at one junction end may stem from a read error. This sequence joins TRBV30 and TRBJ1-1; no definite D call. From germline, CDR1 is GTSNPN and CDR2 SVGIG (reference sequence). This CDR3 is built from 13 residues. CDR3 amino acids: CAWRVKAGTEAFF. Written as DNA, the CDR3 is TGTGCCTGGCGTGTCAAAGCGGGCACTGAAGCTTTCTTT.

The chain has TRBV6-5 and TRBJ2-3; D may be TRBD1 (6 bases). Germline CDR1 reads MNHEY; CDR2 reads SVGAGI. The V end was cut by 6 bases, the J end by 5 bases, with 15 bases between. The CDR3 is 14 residues long. The CDR3 DNA reads as TGTGCCAGCAGGCTGGACAGTATAGTAGATACGCAGTATTTT. It encodes CASRLDSIVDTQYF.

The chain is built from TRBV7-2 and TRBJ2-1; D not resolved. CDR1 is SGHTA and CDR2 is FQGNSA in the germline V gene. This CDR3 has 11 amino acids. CDR3 nucleotides: TGTGCACTCGAGAGGAACCTTGAGCAGTTCTTC. Translating gives CALERNLEQFF. Supplemented by reference TRBV7-2 and TRBJ2-1, the full variable domain reads GAGVSQSPSNKVTEKGKDVELRCDPISGHTALYWYRQSLGQGLEFLIYFQGNSAPDKSGLPSDRFSAERTGGSVSTLTIQRTQQEDSAVYLCALERNLEQFFGPGTRLTVL.

This clone was seen just once. The chain links TRBV11-3 to TRBJ2-1, with TRBD2 as a possible D gene (6 bases). V was shortened by 5 bases and J by 3 bases, with 17 bases between the two germline ends. This CDR3 has 16 amino acids. CDR1 SGHNT and CDR2 YENEEA come from the germline V gene. The CDR3 here is CASSTARGSGYNEQFF. Written as DNA, the CDR3 is TGTGCCAGCAGCACCGCCCGGGGGTCTGGCTACAATGAGCAGTTCTTC.

This chain links TRBV2 with TRBJ1-2; 7 positions agree with TRBD1. V gave up 7 bases and J gave up 10 bases; unmatched junction bases: 15. Germline loops: CDR1 SNHLY, CDR2 FYNNEI. This CDR3 region has 14 residues. CDR3 bases: TGTGCCAGCAATCTCAGGGGGACGGAGAAAGTCTACACCTTC. It is translated as CASNLRGTEKVYTF.

This chain joins TRBV7-2 and TRBJ1-1, with D possibly matching TRBD1 (5 bases). The CDR3 totals 16 residues. Germline V gene sequence: CDR1 SGHTA, CDR2 FQGNSA. V lost 6 bases and J lost 1, with 18 bases in between. The CDR3 DNA sequence: TGTGCCAGCAGGTCACAAAGGGGTTTACCGAACACTGAAGCTTTCTTT. It codes for CASRSQRGLPNTEAFF.

The chain carries TRBV11-2 and TRBJ2-1; the D gene is possibly TRBD2 (6 bases). Germline lookup yields CDR1 SGHAT and CDR2 FQNNGV. The V and J ends lost 5 bases and 9 bases respectively, with 23 bases between them. CDR3 size: 16 residues. CDR3 nucleotide sequence: TGTGCCAGCAGCCAACCCTTCAGGACGGGAGCTAGTGAGCAGTTCTTC. Encoded protein: CASSQPFRTGASEQFF.

V gene TRBV30 combines with J gene TRBJ1-4, with D uncertain. The CDR3 spans 14 residues. Deletions cut 0 bases from V and 8 bases from J, with 13 bases between. Germline V lookup: CDR1 GTSNPN, CDR2 SVGIG (reference sequence). CDR3 nucleotide sequence: TGTGCCTGGAGTGTCGGAGCGGGCAAGGAAAAACTGTTTTTT. Translated, it gives CAWSVGAGKEKLFF.

V is TRBV29-1 and J is TRBJ2-2; 10 bases match TRBD1. The V gene's germline CDR1 is SQVTM and CDR2 ANQGSEA. J was trimmed by 2 bases and V by 7 bases; bases with no gene match: 4. This CDR3 has 14 residues. The CDR3 here is CSGRTGGNTGELFF. CDR3 in DNA: TGCAGCGGGAGGACAGGGGGAAACACCGGGGAGCTGTTTTTT.

The chain has TRBV28 and TRBJ1-2, with D possibly TRBD1 on 6 matching bases. V shed 1 base and J shed 4 bases, with 13 bases lying between them. The CDR3 is 15 amino acids. CDR1 and CDR2 from the germline V gene are MDHEN and SYDVKM. The CDR3, as DNA: TGTGCCAGCAGTTTATTGCGGGGGCGCGGCTATGGCTACACCTTC. Translation: CASSLLRGRGYGYTF.